One and the same sample provided the 13 T cell receptor beta chains below, sequenced in a study of technical replicates of blood from a few donors. The table came from immunoSEQ multiplex PCR; TCRdb's copy has only in-frame clones and leaves some out. This sample has 53,000 or so clones, with 80% to 95% found just once. The sample consisted of PBMCs. These receptors were collected from a human donor in good health. Some clones in this sample may be carry-over from other donors' samples.

The V call is TRBV19, the J call TRBJ2-7; maybe TRBD1 (6 bases). V was shortened by 8 bases and J by 0 bases, with 14 bases between the two germline ends. Germline CDR1 and CDR2: LNHDA and SQIVND (reference sequence). The CDR3 sequence is 14 residues long. CDR3 residues: CASGSRDNSYEQYF. CDR3 nucleotides: TGTGCCAGTGGAAGCCGGGACAACTCCTACGAGCAGTACTTC.

The J gene is TRBJ1-5, the V gene TRBV7-2; TRBD1 matches at 7 bases. V dropped 3 bases and J dropped 5; count of bases not matched to a gene: 1. The length of the CDR3 is 13 residues. Per germline, CDR1 SGHTA and CDR2 FQGNSA. CDR3 coding DNA: TGTGCCAGCAGCTTCAGGGGGGATCAGCCCCAGCATTTT. It specifies CASSFRGDQPQHF.

The chain couples TRBV11-2 to TRBJ1-2; a weak D match, TRBD1 (6 bases). The CDR3 is 13 amino acids. The germline V gene has CDR1 SGHAT and CDR2 FQNNGV. Trimming stripped 5 bases from V and 6 bases from J, with 13 bases between. The CDR3 DNA reads TGTGCCAGCAGCCCTGACAGGACGGATGGCTACACCTTC. Its protein product is CASSPDRTDGYTF. Together with reference TRBV11-2 and TRBJ1-2, the CDR3 gives the full variable domain: EAGVAQSPRYKIIEKRQSVAFWCNPISGHATLYWYQQILGQGPKLLIQFQNNGVVDDSQLPKDRFSAERLKGVDSTLKIQPAKLEDSAVYLCASSPDRTDGYTFGSGTRLTVV.

This CDR3 is CSVDQGSETQYF. The CDR3 nucleotides read TGCAGCGTTGATCAGGGCTCGGAGACCCAGTACTTC. This rearrangement joins TRBV29-1 to TRBJ2-5, with D maybe TRBD1 (5 bases). CDR1 is SQVTM, CDR2 ANQGSEA, per germline. Trimming removed 3 bases at V and 5 bases at J, with 10 bases between. The CDR3 runs to 12 residues.

The chain uses TRBV11-3 and TRBJ1-6; D gene uncertain. Germline assignment: CDR1 SGHNT and CDR2 YENEEA. The CDR3 runs to 15 residues. Trimming cost V 7 bases and J 6 bases, with 16 bases left between them. The chain's CDR3 is CASTKGGRANSPLHF. The CDR3 bases are TGTGCCAGCACCAAGGGCGGGCGGGCTAATTCACCCCTCCACTTT.

The DNA for the CDR3 is TGCGCCAGCAGCCTGGACAGTACTGGAAACACCATATATTTT. Translated: CASSLDSTGNTIYF. The rearrangement uses TRBV4-1 and TRBJ1-3; a weak D match, TRBD1 (6 bases). Trimming removed 4 bases at V and 2 bases at J, with 9 bases between. Germline V CDR1 and CDR2: MGHRA, YSYEKL. The CDR3 covers 14 residues.

CDR3 sequence (DNA): TGTGCCAGCAGCCGACGAGGACAGGGGGCGGTGGAGACCCAGTACTTC. Encoded protein: CASSRRGQGAVETQYF. The gene calls are TRBV7-8 and TRBJ2-5, with 11 bases aligning to TRBD1. Trimming cost V 5 bases and J 5 bases; bases outside gene matches: 10. The CDR3 extends over 16 amino acids. CDR1 is SGHVS and CDR2 is FQNEAQ in the germline V gene.

The chain recombines TRBV7-2 with TRBJ2-1, with 8 bases aligning to TRBD1. This CDR3 contains 18 residues. The ends lost 4 bases at V and 8 bases at J; junction bases unmatched: 19. Germline V CDR1 and CDR2: SGHTA, FQGNSA. DNA for the CDR3: TGTGCCAGCAGCTCCCCCATTGGGAGACAGGGGTTGAGAGATGAGCAGTTCTTC. Encoded protein: CASSSPIGRQGLRDEQFF.

J is TRBJ1-2 and V is TRBV7-2; 7 positions match TRBD1. Germline assignment: CDR1 SGHTA and CDR2 FQGNSA. Unmatched junction bases numbered 4, after V lost 4 bases and J lost 2 bases. The CDR3 consists of 14 residues. CDR3 DNA sequence: TGTGCCAGCAGCTCTCAACAGGGGAACTATGGCTACACCTTC. Translating it yields CASSSQQGNYGYTF.

The chain recombines TRBV7-8 with TRBJ1-5; unclear D gene. There are 16 residues in the CDR3. V was pared by 2 bases and J by 0 bases, with 11 bases between. Per the germline V gene, CDR1 is SGHVS and CDR2 is FQNEAQ. This CDR3 reads CASSLTVAASNQPQHF. DNA for the CDR3: TGTGCCAGCAGCTTAACCGTGGCGGCTAGCAATCAGCCCCAGCATTTT.

This clone was seen once. The chain carries TRBV5-1 and TRBJ2-7; D might be TRBD1 (5 bases). Trimming removed 2 bases from V and 0 bases from J, with 6 bases in between. Germline V gene lookup returns CDR1 SGHRS and CDR2 YFSETQ. The CDR3 covers 13 residues. The CDR3 sequence: CASSFDSSYEQYF. CDR3 coding DNA: TGCGCCAGCAGCTTCGACAGCTCCTACGAGCAGTACTTC. Based on the CDR3 plus reference TRBV5-1 and TRBJ2-7, the full variable domain is KAGVTQTPRYLIKTRGQQVTLSCSPISGHRSVSWYQQTPGQGLQFLFEYFSETQRNKGNFPGRFSGRQFSNSRSEMNVSTLELGDSALYLCASSFDSSYEQYFGPGTRLTVT.

The chain is built from TRBV7-9 and TRBJ1-2; the match to TRBD1 covers 9 bases. Germline loops: CDR1 SEHNR, CDR2 FQNEAQ (reference sequence). The J segment lost 1 base and the V segment lost 4 bases, leaving 7 bases of the junction unmatched. This CDR3 is built from 16 residues. The CDR3 DNA follows: TGTGCCAGCAGCTCCGCGACAGGGGGAGGTAACTATGGCTACACCTTC. It codes for CASSSATGGGNYGYTF. Full variable domain (missing parts from reference TRBV7-9 and TRBJ1-2): DTGVSQNPRHKITKRGQNVTFRCDPISEHNRLYWYRQTLGQGPEFLTYFQNEAQLEKSRLLSDRFSAERPKGSFSTLEIQRTEQGDSAMYLCASSSATGGGNYGYTFGSGTRLTVV.

The chain joins TRBV6-1 to TRBJ1-3, with 9 positions matching TRBD1. Germline trimming cut 0 bases from V and 3 bases from J; bases unmatched to any gene: 3. The CDR3 spans 16 residues. Germline CDR1 MNHNS, CDR2 SASEGT. CDR3 coding DNA: TGTGCCAGCAGTGAAGCTACAGGGGGCTTTGGAAACACCATATATTTT. It encodes CASSEATGGFGNTIYF.